The clone carrying this T cell receptor beta chain was detected many times. Its specificity is unknown. With 2 bases removed from V and 0 bases from J, the gap between germline ends came to 14 bases. CDR3 length: 16 amino acids. Looked up from germline, CDR1 is DFQATT and CDR2 is SNEGSKA (reference sequence). This specimen comes from a study of T-cell reconstitution after alpha-beta-depleted transplantation in children. Study results and caveats: The origin of alpha-beta T cells about two months after transplant was reportedly several hundred expanded graft clones. Surviving recipient cells, namely T cells and thymic progenitors, were the source of high day-60 TCRbeta diversity in some patients.

The TCRbeta library was prepared with unique molecular identifiers. TCRdb redid the calling of the PCR reads with MiXCR, one entry per CDR3 protein. This table holds 210,000 or so distinct CDR3 sequences, roughly a tenth found once. This clonotype was obtained from a child in the first two years of life with acute myeloid leukemia, due to receive a stem cell transplant. The chain uses TRBV20-1 and TRBJ2-1; no definite D call. The source material was PBMCs, sampled before TCRalphabeta/CD19-depleted stem cell transplant. CDR3 loop: CSARLPLKSSYNEQFF. The CDR3 DNA follows: TGCAGTGCTAGACTACCACTTAAGAGCTCCTACAATGAGCAGTTCTTC.